The source of this TCR beta chain is a study of blood T cell repertoires in COVID-19. As for the study in general: Samples representing acute and convalescent COVID-19 were sourced from the United States, Italy and Spain. The cDNA or gDNA used as material had been derived from T cells, B-cell-depleted T cells, or PBMCs.

The authors' processing: Researchers report that nucleated cell counts were estimated from reference gene primer amplification. The table came from immunoSEQ multiplex PCR; TCRdb's copy has only in-frame clones and leaves some out. Clone size and V and J calls were adopted from that table, with D and trimming inferred from the DNA. The sample lists fewer than 150,000 clones; approximately 86% were seen once. V dropped 2 bases and J dropped 5 bases, with 12 bases sitting between them. This CDR3 comprises 14 residues. Germline CDR1 SGHVS, CDR2 FQNEAQ. The TCR sequence derives from a woman between 50 and 59 years old who had recovered from COVID-19. The chain links TRBV7-8 to TRBJ2-5, with D perhaps matching TRBD2 (6 bases). Sequencing was carried out using peripheral blood. The CDR3 nucleotides read TGTGCCAGCAGCTTACCTGGAGGAGGGGAGACCCAGTACTTC. It is translated as CASSLPGGGETQYF.